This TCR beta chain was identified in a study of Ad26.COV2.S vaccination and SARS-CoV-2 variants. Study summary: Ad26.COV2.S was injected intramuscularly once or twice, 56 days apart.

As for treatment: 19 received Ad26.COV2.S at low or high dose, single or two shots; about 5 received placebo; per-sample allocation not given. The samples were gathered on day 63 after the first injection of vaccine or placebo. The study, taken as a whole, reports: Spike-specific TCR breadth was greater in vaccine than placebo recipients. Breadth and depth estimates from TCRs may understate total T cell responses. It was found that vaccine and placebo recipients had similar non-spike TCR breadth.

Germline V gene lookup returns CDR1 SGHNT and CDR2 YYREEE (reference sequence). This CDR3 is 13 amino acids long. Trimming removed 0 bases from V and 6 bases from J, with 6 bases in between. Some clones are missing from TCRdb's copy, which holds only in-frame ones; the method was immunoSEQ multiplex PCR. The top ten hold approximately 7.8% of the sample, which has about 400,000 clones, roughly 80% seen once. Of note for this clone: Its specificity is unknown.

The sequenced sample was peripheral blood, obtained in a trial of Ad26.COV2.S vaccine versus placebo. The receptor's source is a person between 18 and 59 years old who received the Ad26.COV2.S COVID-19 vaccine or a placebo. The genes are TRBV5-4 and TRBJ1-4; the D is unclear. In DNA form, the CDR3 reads TGTGCCAGCAGCTTGGCGGGGTATGAAAAACTGTTTTTT. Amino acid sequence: CASSLAGYEKLFF.